Only a few counts were recorded for the clone carrying this T cell receptor beta chain. The target antigen is unknown. The V end lost 2 bases, the J end lost 2 bases, and 7 bases lay between the germline ends. In germline, CDR1 is MNHNY, CDR2 SVGAGI (reference sequence). The CDR3 contains 13 residues. This record belongs to a study of T-cell reconstitution after alpha-beta-depleted transplantation in children. Study-wide points: At one year after transplant, newly produced T cells mostly accounted for T-cell counts and diversity. Roughly two months post-transplant, alpha-beta T cells reportedly originated from several hundred graft clones that had expanded. TCRbeta diversity was high at day 60 in some patients (a result of surviving recipient T cells and thymic progenitors).

Preparation of the TCRbeta library used unique molecular identifiers. TCRdb ran MiXCR on the PCR reads and lists one entry per CDR3 protein. The sample holds a few hundred thousand distinct CDR3 sequences, about a quarter seen once. The TCR comes from a boy less than two years old with Wiskott-Aldrich syndrome, due to receive a stem cell transplant. Source: PBMCs, taken before TCRalphabeta/CD19-depleted stem cell transplant. The V and J genes are TRBV6-6 and TRBJ2-7; D might be TRBD1 (6 bases). The CDR3 loop is CASSYKGAYEQYF. The CDR3 region has the DNA TGTGCCAGCAGTTACAAGGGGGCCTACGAGCAGTACTTC.